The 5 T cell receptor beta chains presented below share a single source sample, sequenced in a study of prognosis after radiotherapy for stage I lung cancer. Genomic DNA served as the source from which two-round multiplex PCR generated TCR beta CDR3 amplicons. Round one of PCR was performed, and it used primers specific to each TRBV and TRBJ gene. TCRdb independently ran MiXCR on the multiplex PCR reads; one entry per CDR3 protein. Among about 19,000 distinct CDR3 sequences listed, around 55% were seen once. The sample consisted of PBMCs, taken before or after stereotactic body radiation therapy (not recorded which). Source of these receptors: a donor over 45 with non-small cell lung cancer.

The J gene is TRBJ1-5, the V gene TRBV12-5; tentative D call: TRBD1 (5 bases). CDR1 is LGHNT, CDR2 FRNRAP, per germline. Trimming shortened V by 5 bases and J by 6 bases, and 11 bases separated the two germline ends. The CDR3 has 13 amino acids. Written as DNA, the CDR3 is TGTGCTAGTGGTCAGGGAACGAGTCAGCCCCAGCATTTT. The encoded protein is CASGQGTSQPQHF.

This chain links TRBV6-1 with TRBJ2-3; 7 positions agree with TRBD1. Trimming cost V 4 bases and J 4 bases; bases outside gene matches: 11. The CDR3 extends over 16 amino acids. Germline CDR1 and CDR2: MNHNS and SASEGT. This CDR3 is CASSAGRGQISDTQYF. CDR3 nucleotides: TGTGCCAGCAGTGCCGGTAGGGGACAGATTTCAGATACGCAGTATTTT.

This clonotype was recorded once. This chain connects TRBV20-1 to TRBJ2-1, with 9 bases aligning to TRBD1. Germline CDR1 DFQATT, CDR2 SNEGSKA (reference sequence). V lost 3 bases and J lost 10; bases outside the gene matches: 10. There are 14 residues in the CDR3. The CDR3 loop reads CSARRATGGDEQFF. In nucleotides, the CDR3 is TGCAGTGCTAGGAGAGCGACAGGGGGGGACGAGCAGTTCTTC.

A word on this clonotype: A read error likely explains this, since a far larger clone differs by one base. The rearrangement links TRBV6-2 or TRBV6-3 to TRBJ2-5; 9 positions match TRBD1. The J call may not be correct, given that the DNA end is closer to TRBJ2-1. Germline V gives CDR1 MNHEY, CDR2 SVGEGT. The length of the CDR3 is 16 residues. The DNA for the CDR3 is TGTGCCAGCAGTTACTCGGCCGTGACAGGGGGAGATGAGCAGTTCTTC. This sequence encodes CASSYSAVTGGDEQFF.

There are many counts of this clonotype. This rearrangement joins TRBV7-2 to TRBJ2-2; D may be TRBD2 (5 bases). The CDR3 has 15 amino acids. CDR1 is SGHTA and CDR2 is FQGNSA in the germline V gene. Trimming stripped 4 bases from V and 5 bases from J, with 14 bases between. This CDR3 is CASSSGLVSTGELFF. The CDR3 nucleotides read TGTGCCAGCAGCTCTGGACTTGTCTCGACCGGGGAGCTGTTTTTT.